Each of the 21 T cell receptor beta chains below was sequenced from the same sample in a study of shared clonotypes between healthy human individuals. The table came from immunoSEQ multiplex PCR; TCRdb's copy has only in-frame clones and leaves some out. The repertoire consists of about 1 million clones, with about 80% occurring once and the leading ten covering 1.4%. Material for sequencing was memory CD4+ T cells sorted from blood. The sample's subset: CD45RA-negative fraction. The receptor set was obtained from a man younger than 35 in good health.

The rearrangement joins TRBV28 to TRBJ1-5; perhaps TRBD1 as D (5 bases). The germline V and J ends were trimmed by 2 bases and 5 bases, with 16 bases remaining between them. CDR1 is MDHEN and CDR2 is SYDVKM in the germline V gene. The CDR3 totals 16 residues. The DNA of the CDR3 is TGTGCCAGCAGTTTAGCCTCGAGGGGCGGGTATCAGCCCCAGCATTTT. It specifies CASSLASRGGYQPQHF. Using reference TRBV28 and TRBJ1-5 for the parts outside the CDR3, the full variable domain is DVKVTQSSRYLVKRTGEKVFLECVQDMDHENMFWYRQDPGLGLRLIYFSYDVKMKEKGDIPEGYSVSREKKERFSLILESASTNQTSMYLCASSLASRGGYQPQHFGDGTRLSIL.

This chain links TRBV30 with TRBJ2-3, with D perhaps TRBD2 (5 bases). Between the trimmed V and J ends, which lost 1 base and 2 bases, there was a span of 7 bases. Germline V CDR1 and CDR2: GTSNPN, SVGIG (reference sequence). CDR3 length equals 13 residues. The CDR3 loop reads CAWSGGPTDTQYF. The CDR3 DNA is TGTGCCTGGAGTGGCGGGCCCACAGATACGCAGTATTTT.

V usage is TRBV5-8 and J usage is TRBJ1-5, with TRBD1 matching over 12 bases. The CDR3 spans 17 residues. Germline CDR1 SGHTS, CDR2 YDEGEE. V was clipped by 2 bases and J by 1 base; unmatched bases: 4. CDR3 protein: CASSFLGQGASNQPQHF. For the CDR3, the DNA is TGTGCCAGCAGCTTCCTGGGACAGGGGGCGAGCAATCAGCCCCAGCATTTT.

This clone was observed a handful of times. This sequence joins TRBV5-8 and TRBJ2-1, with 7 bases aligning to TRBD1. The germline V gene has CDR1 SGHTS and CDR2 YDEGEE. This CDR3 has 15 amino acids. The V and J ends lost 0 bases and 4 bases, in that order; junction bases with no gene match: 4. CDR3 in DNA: TGTGCCAGCAGCTTGGAAGGGGGCAGATACAATGAGCAGTTCTTC. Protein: CASSLEGGRYNEQFF.

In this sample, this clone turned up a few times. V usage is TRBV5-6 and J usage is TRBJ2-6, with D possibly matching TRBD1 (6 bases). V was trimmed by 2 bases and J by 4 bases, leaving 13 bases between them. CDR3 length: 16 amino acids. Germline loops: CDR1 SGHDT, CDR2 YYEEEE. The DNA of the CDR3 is TGTGCCAGCAGCTTCTTTTCAGGGGAGGGGGCCAACGTCCTGACTTTC. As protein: CASSFFSGEGANVLTF.

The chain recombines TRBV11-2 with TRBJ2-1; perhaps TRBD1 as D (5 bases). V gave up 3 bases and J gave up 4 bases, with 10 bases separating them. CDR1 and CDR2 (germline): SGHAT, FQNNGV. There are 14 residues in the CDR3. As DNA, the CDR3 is TGTGCCAGCAGCTTGATGGACAAATACAATGAGCAGTTCTTC. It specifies CASSLMDKYNEQFF.

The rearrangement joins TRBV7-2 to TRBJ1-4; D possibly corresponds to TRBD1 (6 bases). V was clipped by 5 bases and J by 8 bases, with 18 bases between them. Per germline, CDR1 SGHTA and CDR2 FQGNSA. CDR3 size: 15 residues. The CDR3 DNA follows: TGTGCCAGCAGCCTAGGGGGGTCAGGGCAGGAAAAACTGTTTTTT. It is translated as CASSLGGSGQEKLFF.

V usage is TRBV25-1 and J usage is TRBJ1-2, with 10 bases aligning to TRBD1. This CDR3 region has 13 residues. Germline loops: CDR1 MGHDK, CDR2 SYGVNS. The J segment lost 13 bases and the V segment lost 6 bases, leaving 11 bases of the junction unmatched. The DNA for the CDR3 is TGTGCCAGCAGCCCGGGACAGGGGTTCTTAAGCACCTTC. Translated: CASSPGQGFLSTF.

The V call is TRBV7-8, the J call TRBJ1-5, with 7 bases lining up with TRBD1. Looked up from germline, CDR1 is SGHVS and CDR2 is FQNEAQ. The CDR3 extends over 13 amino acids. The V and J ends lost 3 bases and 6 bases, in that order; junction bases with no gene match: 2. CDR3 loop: CASSFRQGQPQHF. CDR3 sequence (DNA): TGTGCCAGCAGCTTCCGACAGGGTCAGCCCCAGCATTTT. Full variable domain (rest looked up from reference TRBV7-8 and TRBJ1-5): GAGVSQSPRYKVAKRGQDVALRCDPISGHVSLFWYQQALGQGPEFLTYFQNEAQLDKSGLPSDRFFAERPEGSVSTLKIQRTQQEDSAVYLCASSFRQGQPQHFGDGTRLSIL.

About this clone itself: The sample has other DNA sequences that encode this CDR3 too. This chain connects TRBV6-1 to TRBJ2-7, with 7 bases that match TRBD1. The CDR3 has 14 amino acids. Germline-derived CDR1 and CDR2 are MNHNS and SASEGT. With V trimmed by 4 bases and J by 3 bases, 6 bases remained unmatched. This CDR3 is CASSVDRVSYEQYF. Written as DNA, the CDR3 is TGTGCCAGCAGTGTAGACAGGGTGAGCTACGAGCAGTACTTC.

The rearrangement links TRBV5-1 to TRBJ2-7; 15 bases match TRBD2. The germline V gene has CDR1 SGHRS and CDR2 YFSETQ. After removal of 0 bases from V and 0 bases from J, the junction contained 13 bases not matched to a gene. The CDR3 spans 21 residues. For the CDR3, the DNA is TGCGCCAGCAGCTTGGGGAGTTTTCCGGGACTAGCGGGAGGACCCTCCTACGAGCAGTACTTC. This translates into CASSLGSFPGLAGGPSYEQYF.

Here the CDR3 DNA reads TGTGCCGCCACTAGCGGGAGCTCCTACAATGAGCAGTTCTTC. Its translation is CAATSGSSYNEQFF. The rearrangement uses TRBV6-6 and TRBJ2-1; TRBD2 aligns across 11 bases. The CDR3 covers 14 residues. The germline CDR1 and CDR2 sequences are MNHNY and SVGAGI (reference sequence). With V trimmed by 11 bases and J by 0 bases, 3 bases remained unmatched.

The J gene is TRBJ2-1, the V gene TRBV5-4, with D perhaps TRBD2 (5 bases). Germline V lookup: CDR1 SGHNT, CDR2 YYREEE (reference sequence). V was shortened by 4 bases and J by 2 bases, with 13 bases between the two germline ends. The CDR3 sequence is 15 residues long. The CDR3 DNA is TGTGCCAGCAGCCGAAGTGAGGGTCCCTACAATGAGCAGTTCTTC. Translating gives CASSRSEGPYNEQFF.

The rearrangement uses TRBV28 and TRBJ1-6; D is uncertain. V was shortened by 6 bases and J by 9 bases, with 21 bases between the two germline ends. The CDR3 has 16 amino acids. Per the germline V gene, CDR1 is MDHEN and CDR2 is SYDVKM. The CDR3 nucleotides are TGTGCCAGCAGACATCGTCGCGAGGGCAACAGTTCACCCCTCCACTTT. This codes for CASRHRREGNSSPLHF. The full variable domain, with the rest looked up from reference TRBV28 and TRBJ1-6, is DVKVTQSSRYLVKRTGEKVFLECVQDMDHENMFWYRQDPGLGLRLIYFSYDVKMKEKGDIPEGYSVSREKKERFSLILESASTNQTSMYLCASRHRREGNSSPLHFGNGTRLTVT.

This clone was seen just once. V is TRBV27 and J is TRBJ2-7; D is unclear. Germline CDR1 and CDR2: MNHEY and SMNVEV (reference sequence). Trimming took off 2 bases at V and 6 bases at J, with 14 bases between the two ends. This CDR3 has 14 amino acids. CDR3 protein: CASSLRPPPIEQYF. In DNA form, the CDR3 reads TGTGCCAGCAGTTTACGACCCCCCCCCATCGAGCAGTACTTC.

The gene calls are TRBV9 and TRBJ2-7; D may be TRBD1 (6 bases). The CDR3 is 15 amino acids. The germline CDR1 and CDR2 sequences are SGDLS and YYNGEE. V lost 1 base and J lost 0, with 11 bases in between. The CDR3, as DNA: TGTGCCAGCAGCGTAAACCCGACAGGCTCCTACGAGCAGTACTTC. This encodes CASSVNPTGSYEQYF.

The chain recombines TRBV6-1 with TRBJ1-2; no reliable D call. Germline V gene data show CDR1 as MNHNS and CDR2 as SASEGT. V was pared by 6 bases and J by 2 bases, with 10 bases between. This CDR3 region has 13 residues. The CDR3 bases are TGTGCCAGCAGCCCTAGGGCGAACTATGGCTACACCTTC. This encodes CASSPRANYGYTF.

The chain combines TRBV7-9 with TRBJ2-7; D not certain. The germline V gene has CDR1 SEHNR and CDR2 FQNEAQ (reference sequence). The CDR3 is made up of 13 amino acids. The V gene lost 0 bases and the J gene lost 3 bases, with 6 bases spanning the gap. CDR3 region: CASSLAPNYEQYF. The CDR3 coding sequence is TGTGCCAGCAGCTTAGCGCCGAACTACGAGCAGTACTTC.

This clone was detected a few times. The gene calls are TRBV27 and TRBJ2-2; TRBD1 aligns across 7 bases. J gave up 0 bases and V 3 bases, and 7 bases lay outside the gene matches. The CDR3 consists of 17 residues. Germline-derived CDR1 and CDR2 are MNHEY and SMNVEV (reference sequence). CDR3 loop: CASSFQPGQPNTGELFF. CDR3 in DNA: TGTGCCAGCAGTTTTCAACCGGGACAGCCGAACACCGGGGAGCTGTTTTTT.

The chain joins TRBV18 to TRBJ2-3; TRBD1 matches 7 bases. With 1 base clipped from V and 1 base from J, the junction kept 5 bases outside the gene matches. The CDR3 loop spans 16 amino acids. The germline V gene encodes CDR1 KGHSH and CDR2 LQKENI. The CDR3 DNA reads TGTGCCAGCTCACCACAGGGGGCCTTGGGCACAGATACGCAGTATTTT. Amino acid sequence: CASSPQGALGTDTQYF. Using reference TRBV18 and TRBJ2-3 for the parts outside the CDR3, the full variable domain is NAGVMQNPRHLVRRRGQEARLRCSPMKGHSHVYWYRQLPEEGLKFMVYLQKENIIDESGMPKERFSAEFPKEGPSILRIQQVVRGDSAAYFCASSPQGALGTDTQYFGPGTRLTVL.

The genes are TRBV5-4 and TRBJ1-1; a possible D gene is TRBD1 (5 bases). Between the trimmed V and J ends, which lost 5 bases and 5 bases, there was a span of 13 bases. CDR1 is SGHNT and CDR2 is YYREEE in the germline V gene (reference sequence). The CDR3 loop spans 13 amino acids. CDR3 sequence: CASRRGVGTEAFF. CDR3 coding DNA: TGTGCCAGCAGGCGGGGGGTAGGAACTGAAGCTTTCTTT.